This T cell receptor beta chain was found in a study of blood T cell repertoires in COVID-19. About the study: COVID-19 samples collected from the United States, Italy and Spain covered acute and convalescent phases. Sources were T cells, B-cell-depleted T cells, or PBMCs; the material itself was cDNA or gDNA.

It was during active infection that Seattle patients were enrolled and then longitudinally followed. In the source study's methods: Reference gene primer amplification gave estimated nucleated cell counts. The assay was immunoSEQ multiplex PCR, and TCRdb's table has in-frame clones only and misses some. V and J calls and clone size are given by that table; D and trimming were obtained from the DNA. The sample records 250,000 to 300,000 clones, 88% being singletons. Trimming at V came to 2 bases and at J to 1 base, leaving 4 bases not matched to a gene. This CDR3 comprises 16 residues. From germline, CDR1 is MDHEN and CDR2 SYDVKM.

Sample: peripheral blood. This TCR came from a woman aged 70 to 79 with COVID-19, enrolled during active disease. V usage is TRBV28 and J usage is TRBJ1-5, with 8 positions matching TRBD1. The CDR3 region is CASSLGQGASNQPQHF. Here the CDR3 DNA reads TGTGCCAGCAGTTTAGGGCAGGGGGCGAGCAATCAGCCCCAGCATTTT.